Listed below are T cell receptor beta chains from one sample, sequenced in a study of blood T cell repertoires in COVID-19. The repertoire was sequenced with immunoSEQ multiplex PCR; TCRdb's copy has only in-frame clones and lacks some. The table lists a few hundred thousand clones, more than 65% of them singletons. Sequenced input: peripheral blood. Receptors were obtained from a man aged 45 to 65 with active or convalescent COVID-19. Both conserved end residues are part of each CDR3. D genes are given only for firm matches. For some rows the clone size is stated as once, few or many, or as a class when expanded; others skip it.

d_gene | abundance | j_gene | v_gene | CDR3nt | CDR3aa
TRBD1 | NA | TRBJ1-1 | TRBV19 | TGTGCCAGTAGTTTCGGACAGGCGGGGGGGAGCACTGAAGCTTTCTTT | CASSFGQAGGSTEAFF
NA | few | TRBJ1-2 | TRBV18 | TGTGCCAGCTCACCCTCCCCATTTACTTACTATGGCTACACCTTC | CASSPSPFTYYGYTF
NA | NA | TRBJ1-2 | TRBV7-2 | TGTGCCAGCAGCTTACTCAGCGCCGGCCCCTCCTATGGCTACACCTTC | CASSLLSAGPSYGYTF
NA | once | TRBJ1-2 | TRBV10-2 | TGCGCCAGCAGTTTGGTCCATTTGTCCGGGTACTATGGCTACACCTTC | CASSLVHLSGYYGYTF
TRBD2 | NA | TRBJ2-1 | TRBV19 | TGTGCCAGTAGTATTAGGGCTAGCGGGGGGTACAATGAGCAGTTCTTC | CASSIRASGGYNEQFF
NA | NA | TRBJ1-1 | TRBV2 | TGTGCCAGCAGACGCGGAGAAGCTTTCTTT | CASRRGEAFF
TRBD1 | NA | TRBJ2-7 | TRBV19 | TGTGCCAGTAGTACCTACAGGGGGTCCGAGCAGTACTTC | CASSTYRGSEQYF
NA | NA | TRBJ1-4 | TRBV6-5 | TGTGCCACCCAAACTGATGAAAAACTGTTTTTT | CATQTDEKLFF
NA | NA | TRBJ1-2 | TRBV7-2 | TGTGCCAGCAGCCTGGGTGGGGGCGGCGGCGGCTACACCTTC | CASSLGGGGGGYTF
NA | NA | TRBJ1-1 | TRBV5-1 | TGCGCCAGCAGCCACTCACACCGGGACAAAAAGGGAGCTTTCTTT | CASSHSHRDKKGAFF
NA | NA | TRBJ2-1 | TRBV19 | TGTGCCAGTACCCCAGGACTGCACAATGAGCAGTTCTTC | CASTPGLHNEQFF
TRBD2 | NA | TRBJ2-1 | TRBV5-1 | TGCGCCAGCAGCTTGGAACTAGCGGGAGGGGGTGAGCAGTTCTTC | CASSLELAGGGEQFF
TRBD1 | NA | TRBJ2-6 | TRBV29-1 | TGCAGCGTTGGGGGACAGGGTGGTCCCTCTGGGGCCAACGTCCTGACTTTC | CSVGGQGGPSGANVLTF
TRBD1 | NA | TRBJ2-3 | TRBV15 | TGTGCCACCAGCAGGGGCCTGACAGGGTCAACAGATACGCAGTATTTT | CATSRGLTGSTDTQYF
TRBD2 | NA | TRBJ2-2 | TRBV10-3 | TGTGCCATCAGTGAAAGCGGGAGTAAAACCGGGGAGCTGTTTTTT | CAISESGSKTGELFF
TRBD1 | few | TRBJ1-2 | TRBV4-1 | TGCGCCAGCAGCCAAGGTAATTGGGACAGGAGTCCCCTGGGCTACACCTTC | CASSQGNWDRSPLGYTF
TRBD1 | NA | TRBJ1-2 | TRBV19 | TGTGCCAGTGGCCCGGGACAGGGGTATGGCTACACCTTC | CASGPGQGYGYTF
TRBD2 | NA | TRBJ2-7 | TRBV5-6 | TGTGCCAGCAGCTTACTAGCGGCATACGAGCAGTACTTC | CASSLLAAYEQYF
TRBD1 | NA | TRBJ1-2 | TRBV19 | TGTGCCAGTAGTGGGGGACAGGGTACAAATGGCTACACCTTC | CASSGGQGTNGYTF
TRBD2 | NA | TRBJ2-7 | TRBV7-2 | TGTGCCAGCAGCTTAGCTTCTAGCGGCTACGAGCAGTACTTC | CASSLASSGYEQYF
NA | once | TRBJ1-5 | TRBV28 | TGTGCCAGCACCGGGGGGGGGCCCCAGCATTTT | CASTGGGPQHF
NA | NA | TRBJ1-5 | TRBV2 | TGTGCCAGCAGTGGACAGGCCGCGAGGAGCAATCAGCCCCAGCATTTT | CASSGQAARSNQPQHF
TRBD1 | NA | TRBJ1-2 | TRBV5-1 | TGCGCCAGCAGCTGGACAGGGGGTAGTAACTATGGCTACACCTTC | CASSWTGGSNYGYTF
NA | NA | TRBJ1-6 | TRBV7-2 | TGTGCCAGCAGCTCGCGGGGTTCACCCCTCCACTTT | CASSSRGSPLHF
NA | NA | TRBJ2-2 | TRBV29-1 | TGCAGCTTTCAGGGAAACGGGGAGCTGTTTTTT | CSFQGNGELFF
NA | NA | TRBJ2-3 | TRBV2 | TGTGCCAGCACCCCGTTGGGGGCCGGCACAGATACGCAGTATTTT | CASTPLGAGTDTQYF
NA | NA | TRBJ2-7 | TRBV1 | TGCACCAGCAGCCAAGGACGGGCGGGAGACGGCTACGAGCAGTACTTC | CTSSQGRAGDGYEQYF
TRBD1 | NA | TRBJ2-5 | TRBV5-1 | TGCGCCAGCAGCTTCGACAGGGGCATCCAAGAGACCCAGTACTTC | CASSFDRGIQETQYF
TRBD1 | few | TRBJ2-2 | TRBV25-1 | TGTGCCAGCAGCTCGGGACAGGGTTATACCGGGGAGCTGTTTTTT | CASSSGQGYTGELFF
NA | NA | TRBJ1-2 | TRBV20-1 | TGCAGTGCTAGTCCAGGGGACTATGGCTACACCTTC | CSASPGDYGYTF
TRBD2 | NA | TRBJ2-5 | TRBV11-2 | TGTGCCAGCAGCCGACTAGCGGGAGGGTTAGCCTCGGTTCGAGAGACCCAGTACTTC | CASSRLAGGLASVRETQYF
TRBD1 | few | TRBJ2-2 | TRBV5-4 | TGTGCCAGCAGCCTGAGGGGGAGTGGGACAGGACGAACCGGGGAGCTGTTTTTT | CASSLRGSGTGRTGELFF
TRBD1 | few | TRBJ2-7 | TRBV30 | TGTGCCTGGACTGAACAGGGGAGTAGCTACGAGCAGTACTTC | CAWTEQGSSYEQYF
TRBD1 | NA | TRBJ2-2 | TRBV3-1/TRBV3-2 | TGTGCCAGCAGCTTAGGACAGGGGTCCTACACCGGGGAGCTGTTTTTT | CASSLGQGSYTGELFF
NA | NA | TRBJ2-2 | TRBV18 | TGTGCCAGCTCACCATCAAGCGGGCCGAACACCGGGGAGCTGTTTTTT | CASSPSSGPNTGELFF
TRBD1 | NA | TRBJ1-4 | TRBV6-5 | TGTGCCAGCAGTTACTCGGGGACAGGGAATGAAAAACTGTTTTTT | CASSYSGTGNEKLFF
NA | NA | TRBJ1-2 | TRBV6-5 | TGTGCCAGCACAAAGCTGGGGCAGGTCTATGGCTACACCTTC | CASTKLGQVYGYTF
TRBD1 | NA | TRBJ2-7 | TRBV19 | TGTGCCAGTAGCGCGGCAGGGGGCGTTTACGAGCAGTACTTC | CASSAAGGVYEQYF
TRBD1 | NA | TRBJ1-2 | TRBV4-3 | TGCGCCAGCAGCCAACTCTTAGGGACAGTTGACTATGGCTACACCTTC | CASSQLLGTVDYGYTF
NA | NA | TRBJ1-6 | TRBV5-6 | TGTGCCAGCAGCTCGGCGGGACCGGACAATTCACCCCTCCACTTT | CASSSAGPDNSPLHF
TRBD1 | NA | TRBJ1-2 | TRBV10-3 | TGTGCCATCAAGAACCGACAGGGGGTATATGGCTACACCTTC | CAIKNRQGVYGYTF
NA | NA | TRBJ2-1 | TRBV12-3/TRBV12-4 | TGTGCCAGCAGGCGGGTCTCCTACAATGAGCAGTTCTTC | CASRRVSYNEQFF
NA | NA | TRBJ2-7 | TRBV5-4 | TGTGCCAGCAGCTTGGGGGGCTCGGCCGGCGAGCAGTACTTC | CASSLGGSAGEQYF
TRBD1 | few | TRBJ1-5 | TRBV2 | TGTGCCAGCAGAGCCACAGGGGGCGGCAATCAGCCCCAGCATTTT | CASRATGGGNQPQHF
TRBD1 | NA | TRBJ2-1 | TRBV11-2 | TGTGCCAGCAGACTTGACAGGGGGGGTTACAATGAGCAGTTCTTC | CASRLDRGGYNEQFF
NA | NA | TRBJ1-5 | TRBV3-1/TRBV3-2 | TGTGCCAGCAGCCAAGTCGGGCAGCCCCAGCATTTT | CASSQVGQPQHF
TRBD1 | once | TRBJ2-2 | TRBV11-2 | TGTGCCAGCAGCTTAGGGGGTTGGGGACAGATGAACACCGGGGAGCTGTTTTTT | CASSLGGWGQMNTGELFF
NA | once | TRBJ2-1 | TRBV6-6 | TGTGCCAGCAGTCCCTATTCCTACAATGAGCAGTTCTTC | CASSPYSYNEQFF
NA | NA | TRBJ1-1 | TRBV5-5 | TGTGCCAGCAGCTCGGACATCTACCATGAAGCTTTCTTT | CASSSDIYHEAFF
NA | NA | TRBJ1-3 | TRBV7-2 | TGTGCCAGCAGCCTCATTAGCTCTGGAAACACCATATATTTT | CASSLISSGNTIYF
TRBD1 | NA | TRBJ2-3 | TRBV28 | TGTGCCAGCAGTTTACAGGGGGCGTGGGAAGATACGCAGTATTTT | CASSLQGAWEDTQYF